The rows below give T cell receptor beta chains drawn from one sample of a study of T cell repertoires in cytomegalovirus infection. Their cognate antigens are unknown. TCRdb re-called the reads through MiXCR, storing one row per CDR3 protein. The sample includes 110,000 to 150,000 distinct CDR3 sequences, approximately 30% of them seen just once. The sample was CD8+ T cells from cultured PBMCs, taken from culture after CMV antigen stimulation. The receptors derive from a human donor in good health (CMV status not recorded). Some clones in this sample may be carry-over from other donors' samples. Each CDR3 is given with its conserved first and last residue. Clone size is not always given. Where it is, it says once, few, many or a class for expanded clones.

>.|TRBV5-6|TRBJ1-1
CASIEGAGFMNTEAFF
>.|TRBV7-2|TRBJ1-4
CASSLRGGDEKLFF
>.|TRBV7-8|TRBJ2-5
CASLLTGTGSFQETQYF
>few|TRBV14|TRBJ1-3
CASSQPPIGEPNSGNTIYF
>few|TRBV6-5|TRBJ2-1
CASSYSTGNEQFF
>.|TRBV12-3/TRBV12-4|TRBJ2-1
CASSLRLAGDNEQFF
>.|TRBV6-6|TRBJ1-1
CASKPRGTQFTEAFF
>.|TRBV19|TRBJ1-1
CAAGGQGSTEAFF
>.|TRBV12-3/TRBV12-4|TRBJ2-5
CASSPGQGGQETQYF
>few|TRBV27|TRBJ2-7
CASSERGTGGPYEQYF
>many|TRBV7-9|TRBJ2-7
CASSSEATDFSYEQYF
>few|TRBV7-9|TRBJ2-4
CASSLAGLPGEAKNIQYF
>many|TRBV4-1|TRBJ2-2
CASSLFAGNTGELFF
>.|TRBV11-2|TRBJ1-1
CASSLVTGERAEAFF
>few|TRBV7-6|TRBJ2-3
CASSSVSTDTQYF
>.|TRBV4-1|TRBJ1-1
CASSQDPPGGAANTEAFF
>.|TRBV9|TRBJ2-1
CASSVEGRIDSYNEQFF
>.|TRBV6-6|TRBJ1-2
CASSYRRQSNYGYTF
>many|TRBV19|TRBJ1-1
CASSIDQIAGSDTEAFF
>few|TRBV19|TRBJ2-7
CASTPSGFGEQYF